These 32 T cell receptor beta chains were sequenced from one sample in a study of blood T cells in healthy people across ages. Next came a second PCR, run for about 6 to 11 cycles, which used a sample-barcoded 5' primer along with a J-beta primer mix. TCRdb called the 5' RACE reads again in MiXCR, with one record for every CDR3 protein. The table records around 800,000 distinct CDR3 sequences, around 42% of them present only once. Specimen: blood. The receptors here all came from a man in his 60s in good health.

The chain employs TRBV7-6 and TRBJ1-2, with D possibly matching TRBD1 (5 bases). Germline V gene lookup returns CDR1 SGHVS and CDR2 FNYEAQ. The V and J ends lost 5 bases and 7 bases respectively, with 20 bases between them. The CDR3 length is 15 residues. The DNA for the CDR3 is TGTGCCAGCAGCCTCCGGGGGGGGACCAAGGCTGGCTACACCTTC. Its translation is CASSLRGGTKAGYTF.

This clonotype occurred a few times. This sequence joins TRBV7-6 and TRBJ2-7, with 8 bases aligning to TRBD1. This CDR3 comprises 15 residues. Trimming removed 4 bases from V and 2 bases from J; junction bases left unmatched: 7. The germline V gene encodes CDR1 SGHVS and CDR2 FNYEAQ. CDR3 sequence reads: CASSSGTGETYEQYF. The CDR3 nucleotides read TGTGCCAGCAGCTCTGGGACAGGAGAAACCTACGAGCAGTACTTC.

This chain connects TRBV9 to TRBJ2-3; tentative D call: TRBD2 (6 bases). The germline V and J ends were trimmed by 4 bases and 6 bases, with 15 bases remaining between them. This CDR3 spans 14 amino acids. Germline assignment: CDR1 SGDLS and CDR2 YYNGEE. The CDR3 DNA reads TGTGCCAGCAGCACCGGGGGAAACATGGATACGCAGTATTTT. Its protein product is CASSTGGNMDTQYF. Full variable domain (remainder filled in from reference TRBV9 and TRBJ2-3): DSGVTQTPKHLITATGQRVTLRCSPRSGDLSVYWYQQSLDQGLQFLIQYYNGEERAKGNILERFSAQQFPDLHSELNLSSLELGDSALYFCASSTGGNMDTQYFGPGTRLTVL.

This clonotype was observed a handful of times. This chain links TRBV7-6 with TRBJ2-7, with 8 bases lining up with TRBD1. The CDR3 consists of 16 residues. Germline values: CDR1 SGHVS, CDR2 FNYEAQ. J gave up 7 bases and V 6 bases, and 17 bases lay outside the gene matches. The CDR3 here is CASSSRPGQGIGEQYF. CDR3 coding DNA: TGTGCCAGCAGTTCCCGGCCCGGACAGGGTATAGGAGAGCAGTACTTC.

J is TRBJ1-1 and V is TRBV28; the D is unclear. Trimming pared 2 bases from V and 0 bases from J, leaving 13 bases between. Looked up from germline, CDR1 is MDHEN and CDR2 is SYDVKM. CDR3 length equals 16 residues. CDR3 region: CASSLAAGNLNTEAFF. The DNA of the CDR3 is TGTGCCAGCAGTTTAGCGGCAGGCAATCTGAACACTGAAGCTTTCTTT.

The J gene is TRBJ1-1, the V gene TRBV7-2, with unresolved D. Between the trimmed V and J ends, which lost 0 bases and 0 bases, there was a span of 5 bases. The V gene's germline CDR1 is SGHTA and CDR2 FQGNSA. The CDR3 is 14 amino acids. The CDR3 region is CASSLAYMNTEAFF. CDR3 bases: TGTGCCAGCAGCTTAGCATACATGAACACTGAAGCTTTCTTT.

The chain joins TRBV12-3 or TRBV12-4 to TRBJ1-1, with D unresolved. CDR3 length: 13 residues. With 1 base removed from V and 6 bases from J, the gap between germline ends came to 9 bases. CDR3 sequence: CASSLGGLSEAFF. The CDR3 nucleotides are TGTGCCAGCAGTTTAGGAGGTTTGTCTGAAGCTTTCTTT.

The V call is TRBV7-3, the J call TRBJ2-3, with 9 bases lining up with TRBD1. The germline V gene encodes CDR1 SGHTA and CDR2 FQGTGA. Germline trimming cut 5 bases from V and 4 bases from J; bases unmatched to any gene: 7. CDR3 length: 15 amino acids. CDR3 nucleotide sequence: TGTGCCAGCAGCCCAGGGACAGGGCCTTCAGATACGCAGTATTTT. This sequence encodes CASSPGTGPSDTQYF.

This clonotype was picked up a small number of times. J is TRBJ2-7 and V is TRBV10-3; a weak D match, TRBD2 (5 bases). V was clipped by 0 bases and J by 2 bases, with 8 bases between them. The V gene's germline CDR1 is ENHRY and CDR2 SYGVKD. The CDR3 totals 14 residues. As DNA, the CDR3 is TGTGCCATCAGTGAGTCGGACTTAACCTACGAGCAGTACTTC. It is translated as CAISESDLTYEQYF.

The chain recombines TRBV7-2 with TRBJ2-5; D perhaps matches TRBD2 (6 bases). The CDR3 is 15 amino acids. CDR1 is SGHTA, CDR2 FQGNSA, per germline. V was cut by 1 base and J by 2 bases, with 11 bases left in between. CDR3 region: CASSLVAGMQETQYF. The CDR3 DNA reads TGTGCCAGCAGCTTAGTGGCGGGGATGCAAGAGACCCAGTACTTC.

The chain combines TRBV2 with TRBJ2-7; TRBD2 matches at 7 bases. The J call may be incorrect, as the DNA end agrees better with TRBJ2-4. The CDR3 consists of 13 residues. CDR1 SNHLY and CDR2 FYNNEI come from the germline V gene. CDR3 DNA sequence: TGTGCCAGCAGACTAGCGTTGGAAAACATTCAGTACTTC. Its protein is CASRLALENIQYF.

The rearrangement joins TRBV6-5 to TRBJ2-4, with 9 bases that match TRBD1. Trimming at V came to 5 bases and at J to 7 bases, leaving 6 bases not matched to a gene. CDR3 length equals 14 residues. The germline V gene has CDR1 MNHEY and CDR2 SVGAGI. The CDR3 coding sequence is TGTGCCAGCAGTGTAACCGGACAGGGGAACATTCAGTACTTC. This codes for CASSVTGQGNIQYF.

This clonotype has just a few counts. The chain is built from TRBV20-1 and TRBJ2-1; weak D call: TRBD1 (5 bases). The CDR3 contains 13 residues. Germline CDR1 DFQATT, CDR2 SNEGSKA (reference sequence). Trimming pared 5 bases from V and 2 bases from J, leaving 10 bases between. The CDR3 region has the DNA TGCAGTGCTGGGGCCGGCACCTACAATGAGCAGTTCTTC. This translates into CSAGAGTYNEQFF.

The V and J genes are TRBV5-1 and TRBJ1-2, with TRBD1 as a possible D gene (6 bases). V lost 4 bases and J 1 base, leaving 11 bases between the germline ends. The germline V gene has CDR1 SGHRS and CDR2 YFSETQ. The CDR3 has 14 amino acids. This chain's CDR3 is CASSTGQSNYGYTF. Written as DNA, the CDR3 is TGCGCCAGCAGCACAGGACAGAGTAACTATGGCTACACCTTC.

The chain uses TRBV6-1 and TRBJ2-1; 7 nucleotides align to TRBD2. V shed 3 bases, J shed 3 bases, and the junction held 5 bases outside the gene matches. The CDR3 length is 15 residues. CDR1 and CDR2 (germline): MNHNS, SASEGT. The CDR3 sequence: CASSDPGRVYNEQFF. CDR3 DNA: TGTGCCAGCAGTGACCCGGGGAGGGTCTACAATGAGCAGTTCTTC.

This sequence joins TRBV20-1 and TRBJ2-5, with D perhaps matching TRBD1 (6 bases). TRBJ2-7 explains the end of the DNA better; the J call may be wrong. Germline assignment: CDR1 DFQATT and CDR2 SNEGSKA (reference sequence). The CDR3 is made up of 13 amino acids. In DNA form, the CDR3 reads TGCAGTGCTAGAAGGGACATGAGGAACGAGCAGTACTTC. Protein sequence: CSARRDMRNEQYF.

With regard to this clonotype: A read error may produce the germline difference seen at one junction end. The genes are TRBV20-1 and TRBJ1-6; D perhaps matches TRBD1 (5 bases). CDR3 size: 14 residues. The V gene's germline CDR1 is DFQATT and CDR2 SNEGSKA (reference sequence). CDR3 coding DNA: TGCAGTGCTAGAGATCTAAGAGGAGGGGCACCCCCCCACTTT. Translation: CSARDLRGGAPPHF.

For this clonotype: The junction departs from the called germline gene at one end, perhaps through a read error. This sequence joins TRBV7-2 and TRBJ2-6; TRBD2 agrees at 8 bases. From germline, CDR1 is SGHTA and CDR2 FQGNSA. There are 19 residues in the CDR3. CDR3 nucleotide sequence: TGTGCCAGCAGCTTAGGACTAGCGCTCCCCCTCTCTGGGGCCGACGTCCTGACTTTC. Translated, it gives CASSLGLALPLSGADVLTF.

The chain is built from TRBV4-3 and TRBJ1-2; the D gene is possibly TRBD1 (5 bases). Trimming cost V 2 bases and J 3 bases, with 16 bases left between them. The CDR3 spans 16 residues. From germline, CDR1 is LGHNA and CDR2 YSLEER. The chain's CDR3 is CASSQLSTVLDYGYTF. The CDR3 DNA reads TGCGCCAGCAGCCAATTATCGACAGTATTGGACTATGGCTACACCTTC.

The chain carries TRBV7-8 and TRBJ2-1; 11 bases are a match to TRBD2. Germline CDR1 SGHVS, CDR2 FQNEAQ. CDR3 size: 14 residues. J lost 10 bases, V lost 5 bases, and 7 bases had no gene match. For the CDR3, the DNA is TGTGCCAGCAGCGGGACTAGCGGCCTCTCGGAGCAGTTCTTC. Protein product: CASSGTSGLSEQFF.

Only a few counts were recorded for this clonotype. V usage is TRBV7-9 and J usage is TRBJ2-1, with D tentatively TRBD1 or TRBD2 (5 bases each). Germline assignment: CDR1 SEHNR and CDR2 FQNEAQ (reference sequence). Trimming left V 4 bases short and J 2 bases short, with 18 bases between. The CDR3 sequence is 17 residues long. This chain's CDR3 is CASSSTRDAKTYNEQFF. The CDR3 nucleotides are TGTGCCAGCAGCTCCACGAGGGACGCAAAGACCTACAATGAGCAGTTCTTC. The full variable domain, in which reference TRBV7-9 and TRBJ2-1 provide the parts outside the CDR3, is DTGVSQNPRHKITKRGQNVTFRCDPISEHNRLYWYRQTLGQGPEFLTYFQNEAQLEKSRLLSDRFSAERPKGSFSTLEIQRTEQGDSAMYLCASSSTRDAKTYNEQFFGPGTRLTVL.

This clonotype showed up many times. This clone may be a read error of a much larger clone one base away. The chain combines TRBV21-1 with TRBJ1-5. TRBV21-1 is noted as a pseudogene. This CDR3 comprises 13 residues. The CDR3 DNA reads as TGTGCCAGCAGCAAGGGGGGCCACTCGAGCCAGCATTTT. It encodes CASSKGGHSSQHF.

J is TRBJ1-6 and V is TRBV4-1; the D is unclear. Germline-derived CDR1 and CDR2 are MGHRA and YSYEKL. The CDR3 contains 16 residues. V lost 1 base and J 8 bases, leaving 15 bases between the germline ends. This CDR3 reads CASSQVSQGGYSPLHF. CDR3 in DNA: TGCGCCAGCAGCCAAGTCTCACAAGGAGGTTATTCACCCCTCCACTTT.

V usage is TRBV7-9 and J usage is TRBJ2-5; 8 nucleotides line up with TRBD2. The CDR3 spans 15 residues. Germline CDR1 reads SEHNR; CDR2 reads FQNEAQ (reference sequence). Trimming took 1 base from V and 3 from J; bases not matched to a gene: 4. Written as DNA, the CDR3 is TGTGCCAGCAGCTTAGTAGTAGCGGGGAAAGAGACCCAGTACTTC. Translated, it gives CASSLVVAGKETQYF.

This chain links TRBV6-1 with TRBJ2-5; D not resolved. The V gene lost 7 bases and the J gene lost 1 base, with 13 bases spanning the gap. The CDR3 extends over 14 amino acids. Germline V gene lookup returns CDR1 MNHNS and CDR2 SASEGT. For the CDR3, the DNA is TGTGCCAGCACTCCTAACACCTTCCAAGAGACCCAGTACTTC. The encoded protein is CASTPNTFQETQYF.

V is TRBV6-1 and J is TRBJ1-6; D gene uncertain. The ends were cut back, 3 bases at V and 7 bases at J, with 7 bases in the middle. Germline V gene sequence: CDR1 MNHNS, CDR2 SASEGT. The CDR3 contains 13 residues. The chain's CDR3 is CASSDSQNSPLHF. The CDR3 DNA sequence: TGTGCCAGCAGTGACAGTCAGAATTCACCCCTCCACTTT.

This clonotype was detected a few times. With a much larger clone just one base away, this may be a read error. The genes are TRBV20-1 and TRBJ2-3, with 9 bases lining up with TRBD1. V gave up 7 bases and J gave up 11 bases; unmatched junction bases: 7. Per germline, CDR1 DFQATT and CDR2 SNEGSKA (reference sequence). The CDR3 loop spans 11 amino acids. CDR3 nucleotides: TGCAGTGGCTCAAGGGACAGGGTGCAGTATTTT. Its translation: CSGSRDRVQYF.

To note about this clonotype: This may stem from a read error, because a much larger clone lies one nucleotide away. The V and J genes are TRBV20-1 and TRBJ2-4; D is possibly TRBD2 (5 bases). This CDR3 region has 16 residues. The germline V gene encodes CDR1 DFQATT and CDR2 SNEGSKA (reference sequence). This CDR3 is CSAREVQRIAENIQYF. The CDR3 DNA sequence: TGCAGTGCTAGAGAGGTTCAGCGGATAGCCGAAAACATTCAGTACTTC.

To note about this clonotype: Germline is not matched at one junction end, which may reflect a read error. The chain joins TRBV5-1 to TRBJ2-6, with D tentatively TRBD1 or TRBD2 (6 bases each). Germline CDR1 reads SGHRS; CDR2 reads YFSETQ. This CDR3 comprises 19 residues. In DNA, the CDR3 is TGCGCCAGCAGCTTGGAGGACAGAGTACGGAGGGCTGGGGCCAACGTTCTGACTTTC. Amino acid sequence: CASSLEDRVRRAGANVLTF.

This clonotype was seen a single time. The chain is built from TRBV28 and TRBJ2-4; D might be TRBD1 (6 bases). The tail of the sequence fits TRBJ2-7 better, so the J call may be wrong. The CDR3 length is 14 residues. Per germline, CDR1 MDHEN and CDR2 SYDVKM. CDR3 nucleotide sequence: TGTGCCAGCAGGCCAGGGGACAAGACCTACGAGCAGTACTTC. It translates to CASRPGDKTYEQYF.

This clonotype was counted between two and nine times. CDR3 DNA: TGTGCCAGCACCGAGGACAGGGGGCTACGTGGCTACACCTTC. This encodes CASTEDRGLRGYTF. V usage is TRBV6-2 or TRBV6-3 and J usage is TRBJ1-2; 11 positions match TRBD1. This CDR3 comprises 14 residues. V shed 7 bases, J shed 7 bases, and the junction held 8 bases outside the gene matches. In germline, CDR1 is MNHEY, CDR2 SVGEGT.

In this sample, this clonotype turned up a few times. The chain recombines TRBV9 with TRBJ1-2; 8 bases match TRBD1. This CDR3 has 17 residues. Germline V CDR1 and CDR2: SGDLS, YYNGEE. The trim removed 4 bases at V and 3 bases at J, leaving 14 bases unmatched. CDR3 in DNA: TGTGCCAGCAGCATCGGGACAGGACTCGCCGACGACTATGGCTACACCTTC. This encodes CASSIGTGLADDYGYTF. Drawing the rest from reference TRBV9 and TRBJ1-2, the complete variable domain is DSGVTQTPKHLITATGQRVTLRCSPRSGDLSVYWYQQSLDQGLQFLIQYYNGEERAKGNILERFSAQQFPDLHSELNLSSLELGDSALYFCASSIGTGLADDYGYTFGSGTRLTVV.